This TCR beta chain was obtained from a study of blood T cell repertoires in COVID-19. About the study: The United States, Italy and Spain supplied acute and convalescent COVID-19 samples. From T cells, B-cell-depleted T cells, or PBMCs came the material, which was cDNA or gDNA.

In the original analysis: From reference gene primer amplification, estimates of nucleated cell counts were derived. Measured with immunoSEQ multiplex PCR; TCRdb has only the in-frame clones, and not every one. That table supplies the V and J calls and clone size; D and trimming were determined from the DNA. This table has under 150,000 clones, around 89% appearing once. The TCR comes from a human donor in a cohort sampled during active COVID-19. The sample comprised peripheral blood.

This CDR3 reads CASGGAPYNEQFF. The CDR3 bases are TGTGCCAGCGGGGGGGCCCCCTACAATGAGCAGTTCTTC. The V gene is TRBV19, the J gene TRBJ2-1; 8 bases match TRBD2. There are 13 residues in the CDR3. J was trimmed by 2 bases and V by 9 bases; bases with no gene match: 3. Looked up from germline, CDR1 is LNHDA and CDR2 is SQIVND (reference sequence).